This TCR beta chain is drawn from a study of shared clonotypes between healthy human individuals. Overall study context: Donor ages ranged 18 to 49 years: a couple of women, a few men.

Looked up from germline, CDR1 is SGHAT and CDR2 is FQNNGV. The V gene end was trimmed by 1 base and the J gene end by 5 bases; junction bases not matched to a gene: 3. The CDR3 contains 16 residues. Naive CD8 cells, CD45RO-negative and positively selected for CCR7, excluded terminally differentiated effector memory CD45RA+ cells. Clones were sequenced by immunoSEQ multiplex PCR, and TCRdb holds only the in-frame ones, with some missing. The sample consists of approximately 840,000 clones, roughly 96% of them appearing once. This chain joins TRBV11-2 and TRBJ2-2; 11 bases line up with TRBD2. This TCR was sampled from a young man in good health. The source material was naive CD8+ T cells sorted from blood. The CDR3 loop is CASSLARLAGTGELFF. The CDR3 nucleotides are TGTGCCAGCAGCTTAGCGAGACTAGCGGGAACCGGGGAGCTGTTTTTT.